This is a list of T cell receptor beta chains from one sample in a study of blood T cell repertoires in COVID-19. Clones were sequenced by immunoSEQ multiplex PCR, and TCRdb holds only the in-frame ones, with some missing. The sample lists approximately 70,000 clones, approximately 79% occurring once. The sequencing sample was made of peripheral blood. The receptors come from a woman aged 50 to 60 with acute or convalescent COVID-19. The CDR3 runs from the conserved cysteine through the conserved F or W. D genes are given only for firm matches. Only some rows state a clone size, as once, few, many or a class for expanded clones.

clone size	V gene	D gene	J gene	CDR3 protein	CDR3 DNA
-	TRBV11-2	TRBD2	TRBJ2-2	CASRDLVSPGLAGVGELFF	TGTGCCAGCAGAGATTTAGTGTCGCCGGGACTAGCGGGAGTAGGGGAGCTGTTTTTT
-	TRBV5-1	-	TRBJ2-1	CASSLQEFYNEQFF	TGCGCCAGCAGCTTACAGGAGTTTTACAATGAGCAGTTCTTC
once	TRBV7-3	-	TRBJ2-3	CASSQRGVTTDTQYF	TGTGCCAGCAGCCAAAGGGGCGTGACCACAGATACGCAGTATTTT
many	TRBV9	-	TRBJ2-3	CASSVGWGDGTDTQYF	TGTGCCAGCAGCGTAGGCTGGGGGGACGGCACAGATACGCAGTATTTT
-	TRBV29-1	-	TRBJ2-7	CSVEGGQGGSYEQYF	TGCAGCGTTGAAGGCGGCCAGGGAGGATCCTACGAGCAGTACTTC
once	TRBV11-1	TRBD2	TRBJ2-7	CASSLLAGGPPYEQYF	TGTGCCAGCAGCTTACTAGCGGGAGGCCCTCCTTACGAGCAGTACTTC
-	TRBV6-6	TRBD1	TRBJ1-1	CASSWDRANTEAFF	TGTGCCAGCAGTTGGGACAGGGCGAACACTGAAGCTTTCTTT
-	TRBV19	-	TRBJ2-2	CASSRRTDTGELFF	TGTGCCAGTAGTAGAAGGACTGACACCGGGGAGCTGTTTTTT
-	TRBV19	TRBD1	TRBJ1-6	CASSIQGADSPLHF	TGTGCCAGTAGTATACAGGGGGCGGATTCACCCCTCCACTTT
-	TRBV14	TRBD1	TRBJ1-1	CASSPNRGNTEAFF	TGTGCCAGCAGCCCAAACAGGGGGAACACTGAAGCTTTCTTT
-	TRBV5-1	-	TRBJ2-3	CASGRTGSESTDTQYF	TGCGCCAGCGGACGAACAGGGTCGGAGTCCACAGATACGCAGTATTTT
-	TRBV27	TRBD2	TRBJ2-5	CASSLRLAGETQYF	TGTGCCAGCAGTTTACGCCTAGCGGGAGAGACCCAGTACTTC
-	TRBV11-2	TRBD1	TRBJ2-7	CASRWDRDSYEQYF	TGTGCCAGTCGTTGGGACAGGGACTCCTACGAGCAGTACTTC
few	TRBV7-9	-	TRBJ1-3	CASSTPGTLQKVYF	TGTGCCAGCAGCACACCGGGAACGCTCCAAAAGGTATATTTT
-	TRBV2	-	TRBJ2-1	CASKEGVYNEQFF	TGTGCCAGCAAAGAGGGAGTCTACAATGAGCAGTTCTTC
many	TRBV4-2	-	TRBJ1-1	CASSQGSVPEAFF	TGTGCCAGCAGCCAAGGATCGGTGCCTGAAGCTTTCTTT
once	TRBV7-2	-	TRBJ2-3	CASSLASVRGDTQYF	TGTGCCAGCAGCTTAGCTTCTGTTAGGGGGGATACGCAGTATTTT
-	TRBV19	-	TRBJ1-5	CASSSSRVNIGNQPQHF	TGTGCCAGTAGTAGCAGCAGGGTGAATATAGGCAATCAGCCCCAGCATTTT
-	TRBV5-4	-	TRBJ2-2	CASSLQQATGELFF	TGTGCCAGCAGCTTGCAACAGGCCACCGGGGAGCTGTTTTTT
-	TRBV5-1	TRBD1	TRBJ1-3	CASSLAFGTGGNTIYF	TGCGCCAGCAGCTTGGCCTTCGGGACAGGCGGAAACACCATATATTTT
-	TRBV5-1	TRBD1	TRBJ2-1	CASSSGQGVTEQFF	TGCGCCAGCAGCTCCGGACAGGGGGTGACCGAGCAGTTCTTC
-	TRBV29-1	TRBD1	TRBJ1-4	CSVSGQGLGPEKLFF	TGCAGCGTAAGCGGACAGGGTCTGGGCCCTGAAAAACTGTTTTTT
-	TRBV19	TRBD2	TRBJ2-4	CATSRGGPLAKNIQYF	TGTGCCACCTCGCGGGGAGGGCCACTAGCCAAAAACATTCAGTACTTC
-	TRBV7-6	-	TRBJ1-4	CASKQGPNNEKLFF	TGTGCCAGCAAACAGGGCCCAAATAATGAAAAACTGTTTTTT
-	TRBV27	TRBD2	TRBJ2-3	CASSQTSGRTDTQYF	TGTGCCAGCAGCCAGACTAGCGGGAGGACAGATACGCAGTATTTT
-	TRBV7-9	TRBD1	TRBJ1-4	CASSSDGDRAEKLFF	TGTGCCAGCAGCTCTGACGGGGACAGGGCAGAAAAACTGTTTTTT
-	TRBV5-4	-	TRBJ1-1	CASNRDTDTEAFF	TGTGCCAGCAATCGGGACACTGACACTGAAGCTTTCTTT
-	TRBV4-3	-	TRBJ1-2	CASSQESGFTNYGYTF	TGCGCCAGCAGCCAAGAGTCAGGGTTTACTAACTATGGCTACACCTTC
-	TRBV5-4	TRBD2	TRBJ2-1	CASSLVASGAYNEQFF	TGTGCCAGCAGCTTGGTCGCTAGCGGGGCCTACAATGAGCAGTTCTTC
-	TRBV10-3	TRBD1	TRBJ1-1	CAIRPGQRNTEAFF	TGTGCCATCAGACCGGGACAGAGGAACACTGAAGCTTTCTTT
-	TRBV6-1	-	TRBJ1-5	CASSYRDYQPQHF	TGTGCCAGCAGTTATCGGGATTATCAGCCCCAGCATTTT
-	TRBV5-1	-	TRBJ2-3	CASSLGDTASTDTQYF	TGCGCCAGCAGCTTGGGAGACACCGCTAGCACAGATACGCAGTATTTT